The 23 T cell receptor beta chains reported below all come from one sample, sequenced in a study of PD-L1 blockade in urothelial cancer (dated by TCRdb to about 2017). This specimen's time point label, per the study, means: pretreatment peripheral blood. The library was produced with the immunoSEQ multiplex PCR assay. Drawn from immuneACCESS, this table holds only the in-frame rearrangements with V and J called that TCRdb kept. Clones are partly lost; checked studies trace under half to an unresolved V gene and leave the rest unexplained. This sample comprises approximately 41,000 clones, roughly 80% of them detected only once. The ten largest clones add up to nearly 15% of the sample. The sample here was PBMCs, taken around atezolizumab (anti-PD-L1) treatment. Source of these receptors: a man older than 75 with urothelial cancer.

The gene calls are TRBV19 and TRBJ2-7; D unresolved. Germline values: CDR1 LNHDA, CDR2 SQIVND (reference sequence). This CDR3 contains 13 residues. The V end was cut by 5 bases, the J end by 1 base, with 9 bases between. CDR3 in DNA: TGTGCCAGTAGTTTGAGTAGTTCCTACGAGCAGTACTTC. Its protein is CASSLSSSYEQYF.

The CDR3 region has the DNA TGTGCCAGCAGTCGACAGGGGGCGGAAACCAATCAGCCCCAGCATTTT. This codes for CASSRQGAETNQPQHF. This chain connects TRBV2 to TRBJ1-5; 10 bases are a match to TRBD1. Germline loops: CDR1 SNHLY, CDR2 FYNNEI. After removal of 5 bases from V and 3 bases from J, the junction contained 7 bases not matched to a gene. The CDR3 runs to 16 residues.

The chain employs TRBV7-2 and TRBJ2-7; weak D call: TRBD2 (6 bases). CDR3 length: 14 amino acids. V was shortened by 0 bases and J by 4 bases, with 10 bases between the two germline ends. Germline CDR1 reads SGHTA; CDR2 reads FQGNSA. CDR3 sequence reads: CASSLAGGRYEQYF. DNA of the CDR3: TGTGCCAGCAGCTTAGCGGGGGGACGGTACGAGCAGTACTTC.

V usage is TRBV6-5 and J usage is TRBJ2-5; 9 positions match TRBD1. The CDR3 extends over 16 amino acids. V trimming: 3 bases; J trimming: 5 bases; junction bases outside the gene matches: 10. Germline V lookup: CDR1 MNHEY, CDR2 SVGAGI. CDR3 DNA sequence: TGTGCCAGCAGTTATAGTGGAACAGGGGGCTTTGAGACCCAGTACTTC. This gives the protein CASSYSGTGGFETQYF.

The chain combines TRBV19 with TRBJ2-6; unclear D gene. The V gene's germline CDR1 is LNHDA and CDR2 SQIVND (reference sequence). CDR3 length equals 15 residues. The V end lost 7 bases, the J end lost 4 bases, and 14 bases lay between the germline ends. This CDR3 is CASNSESAGANVLTF. CDR3 coding DNA: TGTGCCAGTAATTCCGAAAGCGCGGGGGCCAACGTCCTGACTTTC.

The chain recombines TRBV5-1 with TRBJ2-1; D may be TRBD2 (5 bases). Germline CDR1 is SGHRS and CDR2 is YFSETQ. This CDR3 is built from 17 residues. Trimming pared 7 bases from V and 0 bases from J, leaving 20 bases between. The chain's CDR3 is CASSLASGSSSYNEQFF. CDR3 bases: TGCGCCAGCTCTCTGGCCAGCGGTTCTAGCTCCTACAATGAGCAGTTCTTC.

The chain recombines TRBV5-1 with TRBJ1-2, with 7 bases fitting TRBD1. Germline values: CDR1 SGHRS, CDR2 YFSETQ. With V trimmed by 4 bases and J by 2 bases, 8 bases remained unmatched. The CDR3 is made up of 15 amino acids. CDR3 sequence reads: CASSKGDSANYGYTF. CDR3 DNA sequence: TGCGCCAGCAGCAAAGGGGACAGTGCCAACTATGGCTACACCTTC.

Note on this clone: A junction end diverges from the germline sequence, so it may reflect a read error. The gene calls are TRBV5-1 and TRBJ2-2, with 10 bases lining up with TRBD2. Germline CDR1 is SGHRS and CDR2 is YFSETQ. The CDR3 contains 18 residues. The CDR3 loop is CASGLGLAGVPNTGELFF. The CDR3 DNA follows: TGCGCCAGCGGCTTGGGGCTAGCGGGAGTTCCGAACACCGGGGAGCTGTTTTTT.

The V and J genes are TRBV2 and TRBJ2-5, with TRBD2 as a possible D gene (5 bases). The germline V and J ends were trimmed by 5 bases and 4 bases, with 17 bases remaining between them. The CDR3 is made up of 15 amino acids. Germline CDR1 reads SNHLY; CDR2 reads FYNNEI. CDR3 in amino acids: CASSPGLRGIETQYF. Here the CDR3 DNA reads TGTGCCAGCAGTCCTGGACTCCGGGGTATAGAGACCCAGTACTTC. Drawing the rest from reference TRBV2 and TRBJ2-5, the complete variable domain is EPEVTQTPSHQVTQMGQEVILRCVPISNHLYFYWYRQILGQKVEFLVSFYNNEISEKSEIFDDQFSVERPDGSNFTLKIRSTKLEDSAMYFCASSPGLRGIETQYFGPGTRLLVL.

The CDR3 DNA is TGCAGCGTTGGGGACAGCCCCTCTGGAAACACCATATATTTT. Translation gives CSVGDSPSGNTIYF. This chain links TRBV29-1 with TRBJ1-3, with 7 nucleotides matching TRBD1. Germline V CDR1 and CDR2: SQVTM, ANQGSEA. CDR3 length: 14 residues. V gave up 4 bases and J gave up 0 bases; unmatched junction bases: 3.

This clone has just one count. The chain joins TRBV6-6 to TRBJ2-2, with D possibly being TRBD1 (6 bases). In germline, CDR1 is MNHNY, CDR2 SVGAGI (reference sequence). Between the trimmed V and J ends, which lost 2 bases and 2 bases, there was a span of 12 bases. The CDR3 length is 16 residues. The CDR3 here is CASSYLGQTNTGELFF. The DNA for the CDR3 is TGTGCCAGCAGTTACCTCGGACAGACAAACACCGGGGAGCTGTTTTTT.

The rearrangement links TRBV6-5 to TRBJ2-7; D not certain. V lost 0 bases to trimming and J lost 1 base, with 10 bases between them. This CDR3 has 15 residues. Germline CDR1 is MNHEY and CDR2 is SVGAGI. Here the CDR3 DNA reads TGTGCCAGCAGTTACTCGAGTAGCCGGTCCTACGAGCAGTACTTC. Translation gives CASSYSSSRSYEQYF.

This rearrangement joins TRBV5-6 to TRBJ2-4; 8 bases agree with TRBD2. The V gene end was trimmed by 1 base and the J gene end by 6 bases; junction bases not matched to a gene: 0. CDR1 and CDR2 (germline): SGHDT, YYEEEE. This CDR3 has 13 residues. CDR3 nucleotide sequence: TGTGCCAGCAGCTTGAGCGGGAGAAACATTCAGTACTTC. It is translated as CASSLSGRNIQYF.

This clone was observed a single time. This rearrangement joins TRBV11-2 to TRBJ2-3, with TRBD2 matching over 9 bases. Trimming took 7 bases from V and 4 from J; bases not matched to a gene: 6. CDR3 size: 14 residues. Germline assignment: CDR1 SGHAT and CDR2 FQNNGV. CDR3 amino acids: CASKAAGGPDTQYF. CDR3 in DNA: TGTGCCAGCAAAGCGGCGGGAGGGCCAGATACGCAGTATTTT.

V gene TRBV6-5 combines with J gene TRBJ1-1; the D gene is possibly TRBD1 (5 bases). Per the germline V gene, CDR1 is MNHEY and CDR2 is SVGAGI. The CDR3 is 13 residues long. Trimming cost V 6 bases and J 8 bases, with 16 bases left between them. CDR3 region: CASRTMMTEEAFF. CDR3 DNA: TGTGCCAGCAGAACGATGATGACAGAGGAAGCTTTCTTT.

V usage is TRBV30 and J usage is TRBJ2-7, with D perhaps matching TRBD1 (6 bases). This CDR3 region has 13 residues. The germline V gene has CDR1 GTSNPN and CDR2 SVGIG (reference sequence). V was pared by 3 bases and J by 2 bases, with 11 bases between. The CDR3 nucleotides are TGTGCCTGGAGACATCAGGGGACCTACGAGCAGTACTTC. Translating gives CAWRHQGTYEQYF.

The rearrangement links TRBV6-1 to TRBJ1-5; TRBD1 matches at 10 bases. V dropped 1 base and J dropped 1; count of bases not matched to a gene: 1. The CDR3 is made up of 16 amino acids. Per the germline V gene, CDR1 is MNHNS and CDR2 is SASEGT. CDR3 sequence: CASSEGTGGSNQPQHF. CDR3 in DNA: TGTGCCAGCAGTGAAGGGACAGGGGGAAGCAATCAGCCCCAGCATTTT.

This chain uses TRBV10-2 with TRBJ2-7; TRBD2 agrees at 11 bases. V gave up 5 bases and J gave up 7 bases; unmatched junction bases: 7. Per germline, CDR1 WSHSY and CDR2 SAAADI. The CDR3 contains 14 residues. CDR3 in amino acids: CASSPSGRQGEQYF. The CDR3 DNA reads as TGCGCCAGCAGTCCTAGCGGGAGGCAGGGAGAGCAGTACTTC.

The V gene is TRBV19, the J gene TRBJ2-3, with 8 bases identical to TRBD2. This CDR3 is built from 16 residues. Looked up from germline, CDR1 is LNHDA and CDR2 is SQIVND (reference sequence). The trim removed 3 bases at V and 1 base at J, leaving 6 bases unmatched. The CDR3 nucleotides read TGTGCCAGTAGTATCCCTAGCGGGCCTGGCACAGATACGCAGTATTTT. It encodes CASSIPSGPGTDTQYF.

The chain joins TRBV7-6 to TRBJ2-7; 9 positions agree with TRBD2. Germline V lookup: CDR1 SGHVS, CDR2 FNYEAQ. The V gene end was trimmed by 3 bases and the J gene end by 3 bases; junction bases not matched to a gene: 3. The length of the CDR3 is 14 residues. The CDR3 nucleotides are TGTGCCAGCAGCTTTAGCGGGGGAGACTACGAGCAGTACTTC. This codes for CASSFSGGDYEQYF.

V usage is TRBV5-1 and J usage is TRBJ1-1; 8 bases are a match to TRBD1. V trimming: 4 bases; J trimming: 6 bases; junction bases outside the gene matches: 5. Germline CDR1 reads SGHRS; CDR2 reads YFSETQ. This CDR3 is 13 amino acids long. CDR3 in amino acids: CASSPQGAAEAFF. DNA of the CDR3: TGCGCCAGCAGCCCCCAGGGGGCGGCTGAAGCTTTCTTT.

The chain is built from TRBV5-1 and TRBJ2-1; D not certain. Germline CDR1 and CDR2: SGHRS and YFSETQ. CDR3 length: 13 residues. Trimming shortened V by 4 bases and J by 6 bases, and 11 bases separated the two germline ends. CDR3: CASSPLRSNEQFF. The CDR3 DNA follows: TGCGCCAGCAGCCCCCTCCGGTCCAATGAGCAGTTCTTC.

This sequence joins TRBV27 and TRBJ2-7; 13 bases map to TRBD2. J lost 4 bases, V lost 5 bases, and 11 bases had no gene match. CDR3 length equals 17 residues. Germline V gene sequence: CDR1 MNHEY, CDR2 SMNVEV (reference sequence). The DNA for the CDR3 is TGTGCCAGCAGTCTATACGGACTAGCGGGAGCGGGGTACGAGCAGTACTTC. Its protein product is CASSLYGLAGAGYEQYF.